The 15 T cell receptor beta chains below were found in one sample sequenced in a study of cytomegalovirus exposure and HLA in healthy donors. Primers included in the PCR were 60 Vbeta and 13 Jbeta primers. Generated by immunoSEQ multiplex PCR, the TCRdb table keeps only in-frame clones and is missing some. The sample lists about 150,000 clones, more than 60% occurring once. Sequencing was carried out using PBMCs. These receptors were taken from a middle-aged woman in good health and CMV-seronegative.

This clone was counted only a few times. The CDR3 coding sequence is TGTGCCAGCAGTCCGACCTGGGCGGGCTACGAGCAGTACTTC. This encodes CASSPTWAGYEQYF. The chain carries TRBV27 and TRBJ2-7; maybe TRBD2 (5 bases). Germline V lookup: CDR1 MNHEY, CDR2 SMNVEV (reference sequence). The V gene lost 5 bases and the J gene lost 3 bases, with 14 bases spanning the gap. This CDR3 region has 14 residues.

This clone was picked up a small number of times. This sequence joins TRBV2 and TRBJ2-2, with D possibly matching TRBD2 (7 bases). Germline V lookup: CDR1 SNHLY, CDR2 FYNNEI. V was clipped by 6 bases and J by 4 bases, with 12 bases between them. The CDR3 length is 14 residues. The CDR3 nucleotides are TGTGCCAGCAGCGGAGGGGGGGGCACCGGGGAGCTGTTTTTT. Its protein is CASSGGGGTGELFF.

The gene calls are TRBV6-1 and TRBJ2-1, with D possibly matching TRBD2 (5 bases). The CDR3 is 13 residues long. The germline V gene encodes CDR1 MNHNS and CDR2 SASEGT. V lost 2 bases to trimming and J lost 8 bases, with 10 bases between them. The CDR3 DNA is TGTGCCAGCAGTGAATTGAGGCGGGATGAGCAGTTCTTC. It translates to CASSELRRDEQFF.

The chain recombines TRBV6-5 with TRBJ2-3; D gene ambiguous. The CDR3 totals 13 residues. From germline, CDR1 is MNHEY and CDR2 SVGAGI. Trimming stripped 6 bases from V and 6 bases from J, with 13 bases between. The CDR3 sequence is CASSPFPGDTQYF. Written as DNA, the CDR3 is TGTGCCAGCAGCCCCTTCCCCGGGGATACGCAGTATTTT.

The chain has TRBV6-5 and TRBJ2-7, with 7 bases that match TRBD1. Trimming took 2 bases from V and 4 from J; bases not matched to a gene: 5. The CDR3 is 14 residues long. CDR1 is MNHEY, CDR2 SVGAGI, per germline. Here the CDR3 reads CASSYDREDYEQYF. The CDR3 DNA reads TGTGCCAGCAGTTACGACAGGGAAGATTACGAGCAGTACTTC.

In DNA, the CDR3 is TGTGCCAGCAGCCAAGTGGGACAGGGGACCTCCTATGGCTACACCTTC. This codes for CASSQVGQGTSYGYTF. The chain joins TRBV4-2 to TRBJ1-2; TRBD1 matches at 10 bases. The CDR3 sequence is 16 residues long. V was clipped by 1 base and J by 4 bases; unmatched bases: 6. In germline, CDR1 is LGHNA, CDR2 YNFKEQ.

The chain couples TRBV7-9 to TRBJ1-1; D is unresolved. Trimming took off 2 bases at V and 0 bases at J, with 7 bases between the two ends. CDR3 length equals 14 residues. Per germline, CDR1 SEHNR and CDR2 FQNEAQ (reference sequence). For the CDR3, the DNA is TGTGCCAGCAGCTTAAACAGCCTGAACACTGAAGCTTTCTTT. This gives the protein CASSLNSLNTEAFF.

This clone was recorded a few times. CDR3 protein: CASTGDLTEAFF. Written as DNA, the CDR3 is TGTGCCAGCACAGGGGATCTCACTGAAGCTTTCTTT. V and J are TRBV28 and TRBJ1-1; a weak D match, TRBD1 (6 bases). Between the trimmed V and J ends, which lost 7 bases and 4 bases, there was a span of 10 bases. Per the germline V gene, CDR1 is MDHEN and CDR2 is SYDVKM. This CDR3 region has 12 residues.

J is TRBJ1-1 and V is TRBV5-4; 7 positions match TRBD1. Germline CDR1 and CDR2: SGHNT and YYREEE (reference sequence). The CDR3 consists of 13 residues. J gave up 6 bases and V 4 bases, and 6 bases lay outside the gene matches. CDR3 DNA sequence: TGTGCCAGCAGCACCGGGACAGAAGCTGAAGCTTTCTTT. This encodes CASSTGTEAEAFF.

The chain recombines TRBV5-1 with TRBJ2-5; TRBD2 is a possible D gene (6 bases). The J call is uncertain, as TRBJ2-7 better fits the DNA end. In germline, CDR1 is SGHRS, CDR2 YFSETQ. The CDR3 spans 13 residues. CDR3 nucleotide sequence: TGCGCCAGCAGGCATCCGGGGGAGGACGAGCAGTACTTC. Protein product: CASRHPGEDEQYF.

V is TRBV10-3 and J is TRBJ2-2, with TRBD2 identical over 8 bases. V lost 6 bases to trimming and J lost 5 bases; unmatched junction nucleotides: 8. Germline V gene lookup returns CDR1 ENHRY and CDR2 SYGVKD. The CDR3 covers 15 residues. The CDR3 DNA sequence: TGTGCCATCAGAAGCCGGGAGGGCCTAACCGGGGAGCTGTTTTTT. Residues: CAIRSREGLTGELFF.

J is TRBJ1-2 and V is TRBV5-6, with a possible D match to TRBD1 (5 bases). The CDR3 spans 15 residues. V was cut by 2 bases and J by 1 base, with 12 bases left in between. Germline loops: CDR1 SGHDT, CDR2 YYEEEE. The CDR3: CASSFRGVGNYGYTF. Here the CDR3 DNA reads TGTGCCAGCAGCTTTAGGGGTGTTGGTAACTATGGCTACACCTTC.

The CDR3 DNA reads TGTGCCAGCAGCTTAGTCAGCGGGCCCAATCAGCCCCAGCATTTT. This translates into CASSLVSGPNQPQHF. V usage is TRBV7-9 and J usage is TRBJ1-5; D remains unclear. The CDR3 consists of 15 residues. Trimming took 1 base from V and 3 from J, leaving 10 bases between them. From germline, CDR1 is SEHNR and CDR2 FQNEAQ (reference sequence).

CDR3 nucleotides: TGTGCCAGCAGTTTCAGCGGGACTAGCGACTACGAGCAGTACTTC. The encoded protein is CASSFSGTSDYEQYF. This rearrangement joins TRBV28 to TRBJ2-7, with 10 bases lining up with TRBD2. The CDR3 is made up of 15 amino acids. Trimming at V came to 3 bases and at J to 3 bases, leaving 5 bases not matched to a gene. The germline V gene has CDR1 MDHEN and CDR2 SYDVKM.

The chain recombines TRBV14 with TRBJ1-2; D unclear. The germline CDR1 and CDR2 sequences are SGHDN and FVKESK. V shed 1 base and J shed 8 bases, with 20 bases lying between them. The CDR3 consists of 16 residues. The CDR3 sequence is CASSQGGMVTALGYTF. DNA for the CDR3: TGTGCCAGCAGCCAAGGCGGAATGGTGACGGCCTTAGGCTACACCTTC.